The 27 T cell receptor beta chains listed next were all sequenced from one sample in a study of shared clonotypes between healthy human individuals (dated by TCRdb to about 2020). The receptor library was made with the immunoSEQ multiplex PCR assay. TCRdb holds this immuneACCESS table with in-frame rearrangements only. Some clones are missing; in checked studies, unresolved V genes explain under half, and the rest has no known cause. This sample is represented by millions of clones; approximately 92% of them were singletons. The ten largest make up 0.14% of the sample. The specimen sequenced was naive CD4+ T cells sorted from blood. The cell subset or site label of this sample denotes: CD45RA+ positively selected. These TCRs come from a man aged 18 to 29 in good health.

This clone showed up just once. V is TRBV10-3 and J is TRBJ2-2; tentatively, D is TRBD1 or TRBD2 (6 bases each). This CDR3 has 18 amino acids. Trimming left V 4 bases short and J 1 base short, with 19 bases between. The germline V gene encodes CDR1 ENHRY and CDR2 SYGVKD. In DNA, the CDR3 is TGTGCCATCAGTGGGAAGGGGGGAAGTTTACAGAACACCGGGGAGCTGTTTTTT. As protein: CAISGKGGSLQNTGELFF.

The gene calls are TRBV9 and TRBJ1-6; 11 bases map to TRBD1. Per the germline V gene, CDR1 is SGDLS and CDR2 is YYNGEE. The CDR3 loop spans 16 amino acids. V dropped 0 bases and J dropped 5; count of bases not matched to a gene: 1. CDR3 in amino acids: CASSVGDRGNNSPLHF. The CDR3 DNA reads as TGTGCCAGCAGCGTAGGGGACAGGGGGAATAATTCACCCCTCCACTTT.

This clone was seen a single time. The chain combines TRBV28 with TRBJ1-5, with TRBD1 matching over 7 bases. Germline V CDR1 and CDR2: MDHEN, SYDVKM. With 5 bases clipped from V and 0 bases from J, the junction kept 10 bases outside the gene matches. CDR3 size: 17 residues. CDR3 sequence: CASSTSGGTYSNQPQHF. Written as DNA, the CDR3 is TGTGCCAGCAGTACCTCAGGGGGAACCTATAGCAATCAGCCCCAGCATTTT. The full variable domain, completed using reference TRBV28 and TRBJ1-5, is DVKVTQSSRYLVKRTGEKVFLECVQDMDHENMFWYRQDPGLGLRLIYFSYDVKMKEKGDIPEGYSVSREKKERFSLILESASTNQTSMYLCASSTSGGTYSNQPQHFGDGTRLSIL.

The CDR3 bases are TGTGCCAGCAGTGAAGGGTGGGGGGAAAAACTGTTTTTT. Its translation is CASSEGWGEKLFF. The chain joins TRBV6-1 to TRBJ1-4; a weak D match, TRBD1 (5 bases). V lost 1 base and J lost 8, with 8 bases in between. CDR3 length: 13 residues. Germline CDR1 and CDR2: MNHNS and SASEGT.

For this clone: The same CDR3 arises from other DNA sequences in this sample as well. The chain joins TRBV28 to TRBJ1-1; 11 bases align to TRBD1. Germline trimming cut 4 bases from V and 8 bases from J; bases unmatched to any gene: 3. Germline-derived CDR1 and CDR2 are MDHEN and SYDVKM. CDR3 length equals 13 residues. CDR3 sequence: CASSSGQGVEAFF. The DNA for the CDR3 is TGTGCCAGCAGTTCGGGACAGGGGGTAGAAGCTTTCTTT.

The chain recombines TRBV4-1 with TRBJ2-1; 8 positions match TRBD2. This CDR3 region has 18 residues. The V gene end was trimmed by 0 bases and the J gene end by 2 bases; junction bases not matched to a gene: 9. Germline V lookup: CDR1 MGHRA, CDR2 YSYEKL. The CDR3 nucleotides read TGCGCCAGCAGCCAAGATGACTTGCGGGGGGCGCCCTACAATGAGCAGTTCTTC. It specifies CASSQDDLRGAPYNEQFF.

This clone came up a few times. The genes are TRBV10-1 and TRBJ1-1, with TRBD1 matching 7 bases. J gave up 9 bases and V 6 bases, and 13 bases lay outside the gene matches. The CDR3 runs to 14 residues. In germline, CDR1 is WNHNN, CDR2 SYGVQD (reference sequence). The CDR3 region is CASSLDRAQGKAFF. The CDR3 DNA reads TGCGCCAGCAGCCTCGACAGGGCTCAAGGGAAAGCTTTCTTT.

This rearrangement joins TRBV6-1 to TRBJ2-5; D is uncertain. Germline V lookup: CDR1 MNHNS, CDR2 SASEGT. The V end lost 2 bases, the J end lost 5 bases, and 12 bases lay between the germline ends. The CDR3 has 14 residues. The DNA for the CDR3 is TGTGCCAGCAGTGAATTAGTCCCCGGGGAGACCCAGTACTTC. The encoded protein is CASSELVPGETQYF.

This clone was counted once. The CDR3 bases are TGCGCCAGCAGCCAAGATGGGGGGGGGCAGGATACGCAGTATTTT. Protein product: CASSQDGGGQDTQYF. The V call is TRBV4-1, the J call TRBJ2-3, with D perhaps matching TRBD2 (7 bases). CDR3 length: 15 residues. Germline assignment: CDR1 MGHRA and CDR2 YSYEKL. V lost 0 bases and J lost 6, with 13 bases in between.

The V gene is TRBV10-3, the J gene TRBJ1-1; possible D gene TRBD1, 6 bases. V gave up 6 bases and J gave up 2 bases, with 13 bases separating them. The V gene's germline CDR1 is ENHRY and CDR2 SYGVKD. CDR3 length: 14 amino acids. CDR3 protein: CAISNRESNTEAFF. The DNA for the CDR3 is TGTGCCATCAGCAACAGGGAAAGTAACACTGAAGCTTTCTTT.

This clone was counted a few times. This chain links TRBV30 with TRBJ1-1; D uncertain. The germline gives CDR1 GTSNPN, CDR2 SVGIG (reference sequence). Deletions cut 2 bases from V and 1 base from J, with 8 bases between. CDR3 length equals 13 residues. The CDR3 spells CAWSPRPNTEAFF. The CDR3 DNA reads TGTGCCTGGAGTCCACGTCCGAACACTGAAGCTTTCTTT.

The chain employs TRBV9 and TRBJ1-3, with 7 bases aligning to TRBD1. CDR3 length equals 15 residues. CDR1 and CDR2 (germline): SGDLS, YYNGEE. V lost 2 bases, J lost 8 bases, and 10 bases stayed unmatched. CDR3 loop: CASSVSQGRGDTIYF. The CDR3 nucleotides are TGTGCCAGCAGCGTTTCACAGGGGCGGGGAGACACCATATATTTT.

V is TRBV11-3 and J is TRBJ1-1, with D perhaps matching TRBD1 (5 bases). Between the trimmed V and J ends, which lost 3 bases and 1 base, there was a span of 9 bases. CDR1 and CDR2 from the germline V gene are SGHNT and YENEEA. CDR3 length equals 14 residues. Here the CDR3 reads CASSLQGSNTEAFF. CDR3 in DNA: TGTGCCAGCAGCTTGCAGGGATCGAACACTGAAGCTTTCTTT. Variable domain in full (rest from reference TRBV11-3 and TRBJ1-1): EAGVVQSPRYKIIEKKQPVAFWCNPISGHNTLYWYLQNLGQGPELLIRYENEEAVDDSQLPKDRFSAERLKGVDSTLKIQPAELGDSAVYLCASSLQGSNTEAFFGQGTRLTVV.

The chain carries TRBV28 and TRBJ2-5; D gene ambiguous. The V gene's germline CDR1 is MDHEN and CDR2 SYDVKM. The CDR3 length is 13 residues. Trimming removed 7 bases at V and 7 bases at J, with 16 bases between. CDR3 region: CASTVPQVPTQYF. The CDR3, as DNA: TGTGCCAGCACCGTACCCCAGGTCCCGACCCAGTACTTC. The full variable domain, completed using reference TRBV28 and TRBJ2-5, is DVKVTQSSRYLVKRTGEKVFLECVQDMDHENMFWYRQDPGLGLRLIYFSYDVKMKEKGDIPEGYSVSREKKERFSLILESASTNQTSMYLCASTVPQVPTQYFGPGTRLLVL.

In this sample, this clone turned up once. The rearrangement links TRBV27 to TRBJ2-2; the match to TRBD1 covers 7 bases. V gave up 5 bases and J gave up 4 bases; unmatched junction bases: 13. Per germline, CDR1 MNHEY and CDR2 SMNVEV (reference sequence). This CDR3 comprises 17 residues. The DNA of the CDR3 is TGTGCCAGCAGTCTTCTGACAGGGTCGATCGGCACCGGGGAGCTGTTTTTT. This encodes CASSLLTGSIGTGELFF.

Concerning this clone itself: This sample includes further DNA sequences coding for the same CDR3. The chain combines TRBV6-5 with TRBJ2-2; D unclear. Germline lookup yields CDR1 MNHEY and CDR2 SVGAGI. The CDR3 consists of 12 residues. V was clipped by 4 bases and J by 2 bases, with 2 bases between them. This chain's CDR3 is CASSFNTGELFF. In DNA form, the CDR3 reads TGTGCCAGCAGTTTTAACACCGGGGAGCTGTTTTTT.

The chain carries TRBV5-8 and TRBJ1-5; D not certain. V shed 3 bases and J shed 6 bases, with 13 bases lying between them. CDR1 SGHTS and CDR2 YDEGEE come from the germline V gene. The CDR3 spans 14 residues. CDR3: CASSSLVGVQPQHF. The DNA of the CDR3 is TGTGCCAGCAGCTCCCTAGTCGGGGTTCAGCCCCAGCATTTT.

This chain uses TRBV5-8 with TRBJ1-5; perhaps TRBD1 as D (6 bases). Germline V CDR1 and CDR2: SGHTS, YDEGEE. V dropped 7 bases and J dropped 1 base, with 15 bases sitting between them. The CDR3 has 15 amino acids. CDR3 nucleotides: TGTGCCAGCGGCTGGACAGCGCTGAGCAATCAGCCCCAGCATTTT. Residues: CASGWTALSNQPQHF.

The chain combines TRBV9 with TRBJ2-4; 8 bases fit TRBD1. The CDR3 sequence is 15 residues long. Germline CDR1 and CDR2: SGDLS and YYNGEE. V lost 0 bases and J lost 9; bases outside the gene matches: 8. In DNA, the CDR3 is TGTGCCAGCAGCGTAGGAGGAGGACAGGGAGGCATTCAGTACTTC. Protein: CASSVGGGQGGIQYF. The variable domain in full, completed from reference TRBV9 and TRBJ2-4, reads DSGVTQTPKHLITATGQRVTLRCSPRSGDLSVYWYQQSLDQGLQFLIQYYNGEERAKGNILERFSAQQFPDLHSELNLSSLELGDSALYFCASSVGGGQGGIQYFGAGTRLSVL.

The rearrangement uses TRBV30 and TRBJ1-5; D is possibly TRBD1 (6 bases). V gave up 0 bases and J gave up 11 bases, with 23 bases separating them. Germline loops: CDR1 GTSNPN, CDR2 SVGIG (reference sequence). The CDR3 covers 16 residues. The CDR3 region has the DNA TGTGCCTGGAGTGTACTCCCGGGGCAGGGGATAACGGCCCAGCATTTT. This codes for CAWSVLPGQGITAQHF.

This clone showed up many times. The rearrangement joins TRBV18 to TRBJ1-5, with 8 positions matching TRBD1. Germline V gives CDR1 KGHSH, CDR2 LQKENI. The CDR3 contains 15 residues. J lost 5 bases, V lost 0 bases, and 3 bases had no gene match. CDR3 DNA: TGTGCCAGCTCACCACCCTACAGGGGGGATCAGCCCCAGCATTTT. Translation: CASSPPYRGDQPQHF.

The count of this clone is one. CDR3 DNA sequence: TGTGCCAGCAGCTTGGACCGGACAGGGGGCGGCGAGCAGTACTTC. Its protein product is CASSLDRTGGGEQYF. This chain uses TRBV5-5 with TRBJ2-7; 11 bases agree with TRBD1. This CDR3 spans 15 amino acids. The trim removed 0 bases at V and 6 bases at J, leaving 5 bases unmatched. Germline-derived CDR1 and CDR2 are SGHKS and YYEKEE (reference sequence). Together with reference TRBV5-5 and TRBJ2-7, the CDR3 gives the full variable domain: DAGVTQSPTHLIKTRGQQVTLRCSPISGHKSVSWYQQVLGQGPQFIFQYYEKEERGRGNFPDRFSARQFPNYSSELNVNALLLGDSALYLCASSLDRTGGGEQYFGPGTRLTVT.

The chain links TRBV5-1 to TRBJ2-1; D not certain. Germline CDR1 SGHRS, CDR2 YFSETQ. The CDR3 extends over 12 amino acids. Trimming left V 4 bases short and J 5 bases short, with 7 bases between. The CDR3 reads CASSPQHNEQFF. The CDR3 DNA follows: TGCGCCAGCAGCCCACAGCACAATGAGCAGTTCTTC.

Worth noting for this clone: Different DNA sequences within this sample yield the same CDR3. The rearrangement joins TRBV5-1 to TRBJ2-1; TRBD1 might be the D (6 bases). The ends were cut back, 2 bases at V and 7 bases at J, with 10 bases in the middle. CDR3 length equals 13 residues. CDR1 is SGHRS and CDR2 is YFSETQ in the germline V gene. The CDR3 spells CASSLSGENEQFF. The CDR3, as DNA: TGCGCCAGCAGCTTATCAGGGGAAAATGAGCAGTTCTTC.

As concerns this clone: The identical CDR3 is also encoded by other nucleotide sequences in the sample. The chain is built from TRBV19 and TRBJ2-3, with 7 bases fitting TRBD1. The V gene end was trimmed by 6 bases and the J gene end by 2 bases; junction bases not matched to a gene: 5. The length of the CDR3 is 14 residues. Germline V gives CDR1 LNHDA, CDR2 SQIVND (reference sequence). The CDR3 here is CASSPGTATDTQYF. CDR3 sequence (DNA): TGTGCCAGTAGCCCCGGGACAGCCACAGATACGCAGTATTTT.

The chain couples TRBV25-1 to TRBJ1-4; no firm D call. Germline-derived CDR1 and CDR2 are MGHDK and SYGVNS. The CDR3 sequence is 13 residues long. Trimming removed 6 bases from V and 6 bases from J, with 11 bases in between. The CDR3 sequence: CASSLAGYEKLFF. The CDR3 DNA reads as TGTGCCAGCAGCCTAGCAGGCTATGAAAAACTGTTTTTT.

The chain has TRBV7-2 and TRBJ1-4; D unresolved. Germline V gives CDR1 SGHTA, CDR2 FQGNSA. CDR3 size: 13 residues. Trimming left V 6 bases short and J 8 bases short, with 13 bases between. DNA of the CDR3: TGTGCCAGCAGGCAAATTTCTACGGAAAAACTGTTTTTT. This gives the protein CASRQISTEKLFF.